A selection of T cell receptor beta chains follows, all from one sample in a study of blood T cell repertoires in COVID-19. The assay was immunoSEQ multiplex PCR, and TCRdb's table has in-frame clones only and misses some. The sample consists of about 170,000 clones, over 75% of them appearing once. Material for sequencing was peripheral blood. These receptors all stem from a man older than 75 with COVID-19, enrolled during active disease. The CDR3 runs from the conserved cysteine through the conserved F or W. Each record gives: J gene, V gene, clone size, D gene, CDR3 protein, CDR3 DNA. The D gene is left open where the match is weak. For some rows the clone size is stated as once, few or many, or as a class when expanded; others skip it.

j_gene: TRBJ2-5; v_gene: TRBV29-1; abundance: -; d_gene: TRBD2; CDR3aa: CSVWTSGNQETQYF; CDR3nt: TGCAGCGTCTGGACTAGCGGGAACCAAGAGACCCAGTACTTC
j_gene: TRBJ1-3; v_gene: TRBV2; abundance: -; d_gene: -; CDR3aa: CATTDHAGNTIYF; CDR3nt: TGTGCCACGACAGACCATGCTGGAAACACCATATATTTT
j_gene: TRBJ2-7; v_gene: TRBV3-1/TRBV3-2; abundance: many; d_gene: TRBD2; CDR3aa: CASSQDVVGPSRGEIPCYEQYF; CDR3nt: TGTGCCAGCAGCCAAGATGTGGTTGGCCCGTCCCGGGGGGAAATCCCATGCTACGAGCAGTACTTC
j_gene: TRBJ1-6; v_gene: TRBV3-1/TRBV3-2; abundance: -; d_gene: TRBD1; CDR3aa: CASSQEFTGGSPLHF; CDR3nt: TGTGCCAGCAGCCAAGAATTCACAGGGGGATCACCCCTCCACTTT
j_gene: TRBJ2-3; v_gene: TRBV5-1; abundance: few; d_gene: TRBD2; CDR3aa: CASSLGWSSGEQDTQYF; CDR3nt: TGCGCCAGCAGCTTGGGTTGGTCTAGCGGAGAGCAAGATACGCAGTATTTT
j_gene: TRBJ1-4; v_gene: TRBV4-3; abundance: -; d_gene: -; CDR3aa: CASSGGRRYEKLFF; CDR3nt: TGCGCCAGCAGCGGGGGGAGACGGTATGAAAAACTGTTTTTT
j_gene: TRBJ1-1; v_gene: TRBV6-5; abundance: -; d_gene: -; CDR3aa: CASSLEGGTEAFF; CDR3nt: TGTGCCAGCAGTCTCGAGGGGGGGACTGAAGCTTTCTTT
j_gene: TRBJ1-2; v_gene: TRBV6-6; abundance: -; d_gene: TRBD1; CDR3aa: CASSPGQIYGYTF; CDR3nt: TGTGCCAGCAGTCCGGGACAGATCTATGGCTACACCTTC
j_gene: TRBJ1-2; v_gene: TRBV6-2/TRBV6-3; abundance: -; d_gene: -; CDR3aa: CASSSSRQTPVYTF; CDR3nt: TGTGCCAGCAGCTCCTCCCGACAGACTCCCGTCTACACCTTC
j_gene: TRBJ1-1; v_gene: TRBV10-3; abundance: -; d_gene: -; CDR3aa: CAIRAGELNDAFF; CDR3nt: TGTGCCATCAGGGCAGGGGAATTGAATGATGCTTTCTTT
j_gene: TRBJ1-1; v_gene: TRBV27; abundance: -; d_gene: -; CDR3aa: CASSPRGSWVTEAFF; CDR3nt: TGTGCCAGCAGTCCACGGGGAAGCTGGGTAACTGAAGCTTTCTTT
j_gene: TRBJ2-5; v_gene: TRBV18; abundance: -; d_gene: -; CDR3aa: CASSPPDTRETQYF; CDR3nt: TGTGCCAGCTCACCACCGGACACCCGAGAGACCCAGTACTTC
j_gene: TRBJ1-4; v_gene: TRBV18; abundance: -; d_gene: -; CDR3aa: CASSPLRGYNEKLFF; CDR3nt: TGTGCCAGCTCACCTCTCAGGGGCTATAATGAAAAACTGTTTTTT
j_gene: TRBJ1-4; v_gene: TRBV15; abundance: -; d_gene: TRBD1; CDR3aa: CATSRVLGTDEKLFF; CDR3nt: TGTGCCACCAGCAGAGTGCTAGGGACAGATGAAAAACTGTTTTTT
j_gene: TRBJ2-6; v_gene: TRBV4-1; abundance: -; d_gene: TRBD2; CDR3aa: CASSLLAGAGANVLTF; CDR3nt: TGCGCCAGCAGCCTTCTAGCGGGGGCCGGGGCCAACGTCCTGACTTTC
j_gene: TRBJ1-1; v_gene: TRBV18; abundance: -; d_gene: -; CDR3aa: CASSPMYTEAFF; CDR3nt: TGTGCCAGCTCACCTATGTACACTGAAGCTTTCTTT
j_gene: TRBJ2-3; v_gene: TRBV6-5; abundance: -; d_gene: -; CDR3aa: CASSYIVTGTDTQYF; CDR3nt: TGTGCCAGCAGTTACATTGTGACAGGCACAGATACGCAGTATTTT
j_gene: TRBJ2-2; v_gene: TRBV5-1; abundance: -; d_gene: -; CDR3aa: CASSSIQARGGELFF; CDR3nt: TGCGCCAGCAGCTCCATACAGGCGCGGGGCGGGGAGCTGTTTTTT
j_gene: TRBJ1-1; v_gene: TRBV18; abundance: -; d_gene: -; CDR3aa: CASSQGTEAFF; CDR3nt: TGTGCCAGCTCCCAGGGCACTGAAGCTTTCTTT
j_gene: TRBJ1-6; v_gene: TRBV19; abundance: -; d_gene: -; CDR3aa: CASGRDHNSPLHF; CDR3nt: TGTGCCAGTGGCCGGGATCATAATTCACCCCTCCACTTT
j_gene: TRBJ1-2; v_gene: TRBV5-1; abundance: few; d_gene: TRBD1; CDR3aa: CASSLETGVDGYTF; CDR3nt: TGCGCCAGCAGCTTGGAGACAGGGGTTGATGGCTACACCTTC
j_gene: TRBJ1-5; v_gene: TRBV2; abundance: once; d_gene: -; CDR3aa: CASSLQGRQPQHF; CDR3nt: TGTGCCAGCAGCCTTCAGGGCCGACAGCCCCAGCATTTT
j_gene: TRBJ2-1; v_gene: TRBV3-1/TRBV3-2; abundance: -; d_gene: TRBD2; CDR3aa: CASSQPGLESVEQFF; CDR3nt: TGTGCCAGCAGCCAACCGGGACTAGAAAGCGTTGAGCAGTTCTTC
j_gene: TRBJ1-2; v_gene: TRBV6-1; abundance: once; d_gene: -; CDR3aa: CASSEGGAGDYGYTF; CDR3nt: TGTGCCAGCAGTGAAGGCGGGGCGGGAGACTATGGCTACACCTTC
j_gene: TRBJ1-5; v_gene: TRBV7-3; abundance: -; d_gene: -; CDR3aa: CASSLALGGRGQPQHF; CDR3nt: TGTGCCAGCAGCTTGGCCTTGGGGGGAAGGGGTCAGCCCCAGCATTTT
j_gene: TRBJ2-5; v_gene: TRBV20-1; abundance: -; d_gene: -; CDR3aa: CSASPFGGVETQYF; CDR3nt: TGCAGTGCTAGTCCATTTGGCGGGGTAGAGACCCAGTACTTC
j_gene: TRBJ1-1; v_gene: TRBV4-3; abundance: -; d_gene: -; CDR3aa: CASSQDQEDTEAFF; CDR3nt: TGCGCCAGCAGCCAAGATCAGGAGGACACTGAAGCTTTCTTT
j_gene: TRBJ1-1; v_gene: TRBV5-1; abundance: -; d_gene: -; CDR3aa: CASSVTVNTEAFF; CDR3nt: TGCGCCAGCAGCGTGACAGTGAACACTGAAGCTTTCTTT
j_gene: TRBJ1-1; v_gene: TRBV7-2; abundance: -; d_gene: -; CDR3aa: CASSLVGARAFF; CDR3nt: TGTGCCAGCAGCTTAGTTGGAGCGAGAGCTTTCTTT
j_gene: TRBJ1-4; v_gene: TRBV3-1/TRBV3-2; abundance: -; d_gene: TRBD1; CDR3aa: CASSQLGQGGEKLFF; CDR3nt: TGTGCCAGCAGCCAGCTCGGACAGGGCGGGGAAAAACTGTTTTTT
j_gene: TRBJ1-4; v_gene: TRBV7-6; abundance: -; d_gene: -; CDR3aa: CASSSPSGKDEKLFF; CDR3nt: TGTGCCAGCAGCTCCCCCTCAGGGAAGGATGAAAAACTGTTTTTT
j_gene: TRBJ1-2; v_gene: TRBV2; abundance: -; d_gene: -; CDR3aa: CASRRDISNYGYTF; CDR3nt: TGTGCCAGCAGGAGGGACATTTCTAACTATGGCTACACCTTC
j_gene: TRBJ1-4; v_gene: TRBV6-6; abundance: few; d_gene: -; CDR3aa: CASSYRYEKLFF; CDR3nt: TGTGCCAGCAGTTATCGGTATGAAAAACTGTTTTTT
j_gene: TRBJ2-5; v_gene: TRBV2; abundance: -; d_gene: TRBD1; CDR3aa: CASSGQGTLKETQYF; CDR3nt: TGTGCCAGCAGTGGACAGGGGACTTTAAAAGAGACCCAGTACTTC
j_gene: TRBJ1-2; v_gene: TRBV11-3; abundance: -; d_gene: -; CDR3aa: CASSLRRPGYGYTF; CDR3nt: TGTGCCAGCAGCTTACGGAGGCCGGGTTATGGCTACACCTTC
j_gene: TRBJ1-1; v_gene: TRBV2; abundance: -; d_gene: -; CDR3aa: CASSASTANTEAFF; CDR3nt: TGTGCCAGCTCCGCGTCCACAGCGAACACTGAAGCTTTCTTT
j_gene: TRBJ2-3; v_gene: TRBV5-1; abundance: -; d_gene: TRBD1; CDR3aa: CASSLQGASTDTQYF; CDR3nt: TGCGCCAGCAGCTTACAGGGGGCCAGCACAGATACGCAGTATTTT
j_gene: TRBJ2-1; v_gene: TRBV7-9; abundance: -; d_gene: TRBD2; CDR3aa: CASSLSASGGEQFF; CDR3nt: TGTGCCAGCAGCCTCTCTGCTAGCGGAGGGGAGCAGTTCTTC
j_gene: TRBJ2-3; v_gene: TRBV18; abundance: -; d_gene: -; CDR3aa: CASSPPGAPARNTQYF; CDR3nt: TGTGCCAGCTCACCCCCAGGGGCACCCGCGCGAAATACGCAGTATTTT
j_gene: TRBJ1-2; v_gene: TRBV15; abundance: -; d_gene: -; CDR3aa: CATSRDTGTFNYGYTF; CDR3nt: TGTGCCACCAGCAGAGATACGGGAACCTTTAACTATGGCTACACCTTC
j_gene: TRBJ1-2; v_gene: TRBV18; abundance: -; d_gene: -; CDR3aa: CASSPPGRGTYGYTF; CDR3nt: TGTGCCAGCTCACCTCCCGGGAGGGGTACCTATGGCTACACCTTC
j_gene: TRBJ2-7; v_gene: TRBV7-9; abundance: -; d_gene: TRBD1; CDR3aa: CASSRTGFHEQYF; CDR3nt: TGTGCCAGCAGCCGGACAGGGTTCCACGAGCAGTACTTC
j_gene: TRBJ1-5; v_gene: TRBV29-1; abundance: few; d_gene: TRBD1; CDR3aa: CSAHPGGSDQPQHF; CDR3nt: TGCAGCGCCCACCCAGGGGGTTCAGATCAGCCCCAGCATTTT
j_gene: TRBJ2-7; v_gene: TRBV18; abundance: -; d_gene: -; CDR3aa: CASSPDLSQEQYF; CDR3nt: TGTGCCAGCTCACCAGACTTAAGCCAAGAGCAGTACTTC
j_gene: TRBJ1-6; v_gene: TRBV20-1; abundance: -; d_gene: -; CDR3aa: CSASRHLSYNSPLHF; CDR3nt: TGCAGTGCTAGTCGACATCTTTCCTATAATTCACCCCTCCACTTT
j_gene: TRBJ1-1; v_gene: TRBV29-1; abundance: -; d_gene: -; CDR3aa: CSGGVLGNTEAFF; CDR3nt: TGCAGCGGGGGGGTGCTCGGGAACACTGAAGCTTTCTTT
j_gene: TRBJ1-5; v_gene: TRBV19; abundance: -; d_gene: -; CDR3aa: CASSVTGRDQPQHF; CDR3nt: TGTGCCAGTAGTGTAACAGGGAGGGACCAGCCCCAGCATTTT
j_gene: TRBJ1-2; v_gene: TRBV6-2/TRBV6-3; abundance: once; d_gene: TRBD1; CDR3aa: CASSSIGTGDYGYTF; CDR3nt: TGTGCCAGCAGTTCCATTGGGACAGGGGACTATGGCTACACCTTC